Given below is one TCR beta chain in context. What it binds is unknown. The CDR3 consists of 13 residues. CDR1 and CDR2 from the germline V gene are KGHSH and LQKENI. V trimming: 8 bases; J trimming: 2 bases; junction bases outside the gene matches: 5. These data are taken from a study of OX40 agonist ivuxolimab in advanced cancers. Whole-study context: Dose-escalation cases comprised hepatocellular carcinoma, melanoma, renal cell or head and neck cancer. With a range of roughly 20 to 80, age averaged about 59 years, and more than 75% were male.

The study, taken as a whole, reports: In the 0.1-3.0 mg/kg groups, partial responders showed among the lowest expansion. Blood T cells, both CD4+ and CD8+, expanded clonally by week 6 at 0.1 to 3.0 mg/kg.

The table came from immunoSEQ multiplex PCR; TCRdb's copy has only in-frame clones and leaves some out. This table holds approximately 160,000 clones, 94% found once. The genes are TRBV18 and TRBJ1-2; TRBD1 matches at 7 bases. This TCR came from an adult with an advanced solid tumor such as melanoma, head and neck, liver or kidney cancer. Sequenced here: CD4+ or CD8+ T cells sorted from blood, sampled in a trial of the OX40 agonist ivuxolimab. In DNA, the CDR3 is TGTGCCAGCCTAGAGACAGGGAACTATGGCTACACCTTC. As protein: CASLETGNYGYTF.